Presented here are 15 T cell receptor beta chains from one specimen sequenced in a study of cytomegalovirus exposure and HLA in healthy donors. The protocol was immunoSEQ multiplex PCR, while the TCRdb copy is restricted to in-frame clones and leaves out a portion. The table lists 75,000 to 100,000 clones, 96% of them singletons, with around 0.78% in the top ten. Sequencing was done on a sample of PBMCs. The origin of the receptors is a man aged 18 to 29 in good health and CMV-seronegative.

V is TRBV14 and J is TRBJ2-7; 7 nucleotides align to TRBD1. V shed 5 bases, J shed 2 bases, and the junction held 6 bases outside the gene matches. This CDR3 spans 14 amino acids. CDR1 is SGHDN, CDR2 FVKESK, per germline. CDR3 region: CASSLYRGAYEQYF. For the CDR3, the DNA is TGTGCCAGCAGCTTATACAGGGGAGCCTACGAGCAGTACTTC.

This clone was recorded only once. The rearrangement links TRBV18 to TRBJ1-5; D possibly corresponds to TRBD1 (5 bases). Germline V CDR1 and CDR2: KGHSH, LQKENI. The CDR3 length is 14 residues. Trimming shortened V by 3 bases and J by 5 bases, and 11 bases separated the two germline ends. CDR3 region: CASSPGGGDQPQHF. DNA of the CDR3: TGTGCCAGCTCACCGGGGGGGGGAGATCAGCCCCAGCATTTT.

The chain recombines TRBV5-1 with TRBJ1-5; 8 bases are a match to TRBD1. The germline gives CDR1 SGHRS, CDR2 YFSETQ. The V gene end was trimmed by 2 bases and the J gene end by 0 bases; junction bases not matched to a gene: 1. This CDR3 is 15 amino acids long. The CDR3 DNA reads as TGCGCCAGCAGCTTAACAGGGGGTAGCAATCAGCCCCAGCATTTT. Protein: CASSLTGGSNQPQHF. The full variable domain, completed using reference TRBV5-1 and TRBJ1-5, is KAGVTQTPRYLIKTRGQQVTLSCSPISGHRSVSWYQQTPGQGLQFLFEYFSETQRNKGNFPGRFSGRQFSNSRSEMNVSTLELGDSALYLCASSLTGGSNQPQHFGDGTRLSIL.

The chain couples TRBV19 to TRBJ1-1, with a weak D call TRBD1 (5 bases). This CDR3 contains 16 residues. The germline CDR1 and CDR2 sequences are LNHDA and SQIVND (reference sequence). V was cut by 2 bases and J by 8 bases, with 21 bases left in between. The CDR3 DNA is TGTGCCAGTAGTATAAGTTGGGGGGACGCCGGCGTAGAAGCTTTCTTT. Translated: CASSISWGDAGVEAFF.

The genes are TRBV29-1 and TRBJ2-1; D ambiguous. The germline V and J ends were trimmed by 5 bases and 6 bases, with 8 bases remaining between them. There are 11 residues in the CDR3. Germline V lookup: CDR1 SQVTM, CDR2 ANQGSEA. The CDR3 loop reads CSVPGLNEQFF. In DNA form, the CDR3 reads TGCAGCGTTCCAGGCCTCAATGAGCAGTTCTTC.

The chain employs TRBV15 and TRBJ2-1; 7 nucleotides agree with TRBD2. V shed 1 base, J shed 6 bases, and the junction held 3 bases outside the gene matches. Germline V gene lookup returns CDR1 LNHNV and CDR2 YYDKDF (reference sequence). CDR3 length equals 14 residues. CDR3 sequence: CATSRGTRGNEQFF. The CDR3 bases are TGTGCCACCAGCAGAGGGACTAGGGGCAATGAGCAGTTCTTC. The whole variable domain, filled in from reference TRBV15 and TRBJ2-1, reads DAMVIQNPRYQVTQFGKPVTLSCSQTLNHNVMYWYQQKSSQAPKLLFHYYDKDFNNEADTPDNFQSRRPNTSFCFLDIRSPGLGDTAMYLCATSRGTRGNEQFFGPGTRLTVL.

The rearrangement links TRBV6-1 to TRBJ1-1, with D possibly TRBD1 on 5 matching bases. Looked up from germline, CDR1 is MNHNS and CDR2 is SASEGT. V was trimmed by 7 bases and J by 3 bases, leaving 18 bases between them. This CDR3 has 15 residues. CDR3 DNA sequence: TGTGCCAGCACAGGACACAACCCCAAGGACACTGAAGCTTTCTTT. Translation gives CASTGHNPKDTEAFF.

The chain links TRBV4-1 to TRBJ1-2; D remains ambiguous. The CDR3 length is 17 residues. Trimming took 0 bases from V and 8 from J, leaving 22 bases between them. Per germline, CDR1 MGHRA and CDR2 YSYEKL. The CDR3 is CASSQDRPTNGAWGYTF. In DNA, the CDR3 is TGCGCCAGCAGCCAAGATCGGCCGACTAACGGCGCGTGGGGCTACACCTTC.

This rearrangement joins TRBV27 to TRBJ2-1; D is perhaps TRBD2 (5 bases). The germline gives CDR1 MNHEY, CDR2 SMNVEV (reference sequence). This CDR3 spans 13 amino acids. The ends were cut back, 9 bases at V and 8 bases at J, with 17 bases in the middle. CDR3 sequence: CASRRREWYEQFF. The CDR3 DNA follows: TGTGCCAGTAGGAGGAGAGAATGGTATGAGCAGTTCTTC.

The rearrangement links TRBV6-6 to TRBJ2-7; weak D call: TRBD1 (6 bases). Trimming stripped 0 bases from V and 2 bases from J, with 8 bases between. CDR3 length: 14 amino acids. The germline V gene encodes CDR1 MNHNY and CDR2 SVGAGI (reference sequence). CDR3 bases: TGTGCCAGCAGTTACTCGGGGGCCCCCTACGAGCAGTACGTC. This gives the protein CASSYSGAPYEQYV.

This clone came up a few times. This chain joins TRBV7-2 and TRBJ1-5; maybe TRBD1 (5 bases). CDR1 is SGHTA and CDR2 is FQGNSA in the germline V gene. The CDR3 sequence is 15 residues long. V was trimmed by 0 bases and J by 5 bases, leaving 11 bases between them. Here the CDR3 reads CASSLAQGMDQPQHF. The CDR3 DNA is TGTGCCAGCAGCTTAGCCCAGGGAATGGATCAGCCCCAGCATTTT.

V usage is TRBV27 and J usage is TRBJ2-3; TRBD1 agrees at 8 bases. CDR3 length: 14 amino acids. The germline CDR1 and CDR2 sequences are MNHEY and SMNVEV (reference sequence). The V gene end was trimmed by 8 bases and the J gene end by 5 bases; junction bases not matched to a gene: 9. The CDR3 DNA sequence: TGTGCCAGCGGGGTGGACAGGGTCGGAGATACGCAGTATTTT. Protein sequence: CASGVDRVGDTQYF.

J is TRBJ2-2 and V is TRBV5-1; 7 positions agree with TRBD1. This CDR3 has 16 amino acids. V gave up 2 bases and J gave up 4 bases; unmatched junction bases: 8. Germline CDR1 is SGHRS and CDR2 is YFSETQ. The CDR3 DNA sequence: TGCGCCAGCAGCTTCCCACAGGGGCCGGCCACCGGGGAGCTGTTTTTT. Translating it yields CASSFPQGPATGELFF.

The V and J genes are TRBV28 and TRBJ2-7; 9 bases fit TRBD1. J lost 4 bases, V lost 5 bases, and 9 bases had no gene match. The CDR3 contains 15 residues. Germline V CDR1 and CDR2: MDHEN, SYDVKM. The CDR3 region is CASSIWTGVRYEQYF. The CDR3, as DNA: TGTGCCAGCAGTATTTGGACAGGGGTTAGATACGAGCAGTACTTC.

This chain connects TRBV19 to TRBJ2-3; D is uncertain. Trimming stripped 8 bases from V and 6 bases from J, with 9 bases between. The CDR3 spans 11 residues. Germline values: CDR1 LNHDA, CDR2 SQIVND (reference sequence). Here the CDR3 DNA reads TGTGCCAGTCGCCGAGCGGATACGCAGTATTTT. This translates into CASRRADTQYF.